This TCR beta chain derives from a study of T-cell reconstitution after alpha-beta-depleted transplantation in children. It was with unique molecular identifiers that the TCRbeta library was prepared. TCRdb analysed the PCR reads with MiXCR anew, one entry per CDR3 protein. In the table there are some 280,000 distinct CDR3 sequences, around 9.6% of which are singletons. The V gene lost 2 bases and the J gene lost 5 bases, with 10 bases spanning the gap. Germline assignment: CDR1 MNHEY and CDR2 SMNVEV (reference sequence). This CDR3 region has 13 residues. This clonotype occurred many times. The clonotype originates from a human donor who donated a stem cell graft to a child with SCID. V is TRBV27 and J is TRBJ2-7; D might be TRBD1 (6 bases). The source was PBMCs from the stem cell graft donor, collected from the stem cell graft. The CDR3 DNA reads TGTGCCAGCAGTTTACTGGGGGCGAACGAGCAGTACTTC. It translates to CASSLLGANEQYF.